Each of the 3 T cell receptor beta chains below was sequenced from the same sample in a study of identical twins. TCRdb recomputed calls from the 5' RACE reads with MiXCR, one row per CDR3 protein. The table includes about 340,000 distinct CDR3 sequences, approximately 10% detected once. The material sequenced was naive T cells sorted from blood. These receptors were obtained from a woman in her 50s in good health.

The chain links TRBV4-1 to TRBJ2-2; tentatively, D is TRBD2 (5 bases). Germline assignment: CDR1 MGHRA and CDR2 YSYEKL. With 1 base removed from V and 6 bases from J, the gap between germline ends came to 15 bases. The CDR3 has 16 amino acids. The CDR3 here is CASSQVIGLQPGELFF. The CDR3 coding sequence is TGCGCCAGCAGCCAAGTTATCGGACTCCAACCCGGGGAGCTGTTTTTT.

There are a few counts of this clonotype. The chain joins TRBV7-9 to TRBJ2-7; 10 bases align to TRBD2. There are 15 residues in the CDR3. The J segment lost 5 bases and the V segment lost 4 bases, leaving 8 bases of the junction unmatched. Germline V gene data show CDR1 as SEHNR and CDR2 as FQNEAQ (reference sequence). The CDR3 DNA is TGTGCCAGCAGCTCACAGGAAGCGGGAGGGAACGAGCAGTACGTC. Translation: CASSSQEAGGNEQYV.

V and J are TRBV9 and TRBJ2-4; D gene unclear. V was cut by 2 bases and J by 1 base, with 10 bases left in between. This CDR3 has 15 amino acids. CDR1 SGDLS and CDR2 YYNGEE come from the germline V gene. In DNA form, the CDR3 reads TGTGCCAGCAGCGTTGACCCATACGCCAAAAACATTCAGTACTTC. Amino acids: CASSVDPYAKNIQYF.